Sequencing of this TCR beta chain was carried out in a study of shared clonotypes between healthy human individuals. Sequencing used immunoSEQ multiplex PCR; TCRdb keeps in-frame clones, though not all of them. The data hold around 370,000 clones, with about 96% observed a single time. Pooled CD45RO+ cells and CCR7-negative CD45RA+ TemRA cells made up CD8 memory. For this clone: The antigen is not known.

Study-wide results and caveats: It was the non-shared clonotypes that had lower generation probabilities than clonotypes shared by all four donors. Represented genetic and exposure-history diversity was restricted by having few donors.

The sample taken for sequencing was memory CD8+ T cells sorted from blood. Stated subset: CD45RO+ cells pooled with CCR7-negative TemRA cells. This clonotype originated in a man aged 30-40 years in good health.

This chain's CDR3 is CASSYGRAQNIQYF. The CDR3 coding sequence is TGTGCCAGCAGTTACGGGCGGGCCCAAAACATTCAGTACTTC. The chain is built from TRBV6-5 and TRBJ2-4; perhaps TRBD2 as D (5 bases). CDR3 length: 14 residues. Deletions cut 2 bases from V and 5 bases from J, with 10 bases between. Germline V CDR1 and CDR2: MNHEY, SVGAGI.